This T cell receptor beta chain was profiled in a study of cytomegalovirus exposure and HLA in healthy donors. Clones were sequenced by immunoSEQ multiplex PCR, and TCRdb holds only the in-frame ones, with some missing. The profile shows roughly 180,000 clones, 86% of them singletons. Study-wide results and limits: According to a subsequent analysis, TCR clusters from the first cohort were inclined to appear together in the 120 validation repertoires.

V lost 4 bases and J 4 bases, leaving 13 bases between the germline ends. This CDR3 contains 14 residues. Germline values: CDR1 SGHDN, CDR2 FVKESK. Turning to this clone: Its antigen is not known.

The sequenced material came from PBMCs. The receptor's source is a young man in good health and CMV-seropositive. The gene calls are TRBV14 and TRBJ2-5, with D possibly being TRBD2 (7 bases). Here the CDR3 reads CASSPGGGRETQYF. CDR3 coding DNA: TGTGCCAGCAGCCCTGGGGGGGGCAGAGAGACCCAGTACTTC.